Shown below are 17 T cell receptor beta chains from a single sample sequenced in a study of blood T cells in healthy people across ages. PCR was performed a second time for 7 to 11 cycles using a sample-barcoded 5' primer and a J-beta primer mix. A single record per CDR3 protein comes from TCRdb applying MiXCR to the 5' RACE reads. The repertoire holds about 930,000 distinct CDR3 sequences, with around 29% as singletons. These sequences were also reported in another study, on T cells of mothers and their children.

Sample: blood. These receptors originate from a woman aged 40 to 50 in good health.

The V and J genes are TRBV20-1 and TRBJ1-1, with 9 bases aligning to TRBD1. The CDR3 extends over 15 amino acids. Germline CDR1 is DFQATT and CDR2 is SNEGSKA (reference sequence). V was pared by 6 bases and J by 0 bases, with 8 bases of the junction left unmatched. The CDR3 nucleotides read TGCAGTGCCAAAACAGGGGGCAATGTGAACACTGAAGCTTTCTTT. It specifies CSAKTGGNVNTEAFF.

The CDR3 loop reads CASSLTISGGGNSGANVLTF. The CDR3 bases are TGTGCCAGCAGCTTAACGATCTCCGGCGGGGGGAACTCTGGGGCCAACGTCCTGACTTTC. V gene TRBV7-3 combines with J gene TRBJ2-6, with 8 positions matching TRBD2. CDR1 and CDR2 from the germline V gene are SGHTA and FQGTGA. The trim removed 0 bases at V and 0 bases at J, leaving 10 bases unmatched. There are 20 residues in the CDR3.

For this clonotype: This may arise from a read error, as a much more abundant clone is one base away. In nucleotides, the CDR3 is TGTGCCAGCAGTCCTCTGGGACAGGGAGTCCCTGGGGCCAACGTCCGGACTTTC. Protein sequence: CASSPLGQGVPGANVRTF. The J gene is TRBJ2-6, the V gene TRBV27; 9 positions match TRBD1. CDR1 is MNHEY and CDR2 is SMNVEV in the germline V gene (reference sequence). The CDR3 contains 18 residues.

In its sample, this clonotype was seen many times. The rearrangement joins TRBV5-1 to TRBJ2-1; D possibly corresponds to TRBD2 (6 bases). Germline loops: CDR1 SGHRS, CDR2 YFSETQ. The CDR3 runs to 16 residues. Trimming took 4 bases from V and 3 from J, leaving 17 bases between them. As DNA, the CDR3 is TGCGCCAGCAGCCCCGAGGGGAGGACCTACTACAATGAGCAGTTCTTC. It yields the protein CASSPEGRTYYNEQFF.

This clonotype has more than one count but fewer than ten. V is TRBV7-9 and J is TRBJ2-3; no firm D call. Germline V gene data show CDR1 as SEHNR and CDR2 as FQNEAQ (reference sequence). CDR3 length: 11 amino acids. Trimming removed 2 bases from V and 6 bases from J, with 3 bases in between. CDR3 loop: CASSLYDTQYF. DNA for the CDR3: TGTGCCAGCAGCTTATACGATACGCAGTATTTT.

Note on this clonotype: At one boundary the junction diverges from the germline segment, which might be a read error. V usage is TRBV7-9 and J usage is TRBJ1-1; D is perhaps TRBD1 (5 bases). The length of the CDR3 is 13 residues. From germline, CDR1 is SEHNR and CDR2 FQNEAQ (reference sequence). CDR3 loop: CASSYQGNTETFF. CDR3 sequence (DNA): TGTGCCAGCAGCTACCAGGGAAACACTGAAACTTTCTTT.

The rearrangement uses TRBV6-5 and TRBJ2-5, with D possibly matching TRBD1 (5 bases). V lost 6 bases to trimming and J lost 5 bases, with 16 bases between them. Germline CDR1 is MNHEY and CDR2 is SVGAGI. The CDR3 extends over 14 amino acids. The CDR3 loop is CASSRRQLHETQYF. The CDR3 DNA sequence: TGTGCCAGCAGCCGGCGACAGCTCCATGAGACCCAGTACTTC.

V gene TRBV7-8 combines with J gene TRBJ1-2, with TRBD1 matching over 8 bases. From germline, CDR1 is SGHVS and CDR2 FQNEAQ. The CDR3 consists of 14 residues. The J segment lost 5 bases and the V segment lost 5 bases, leaving 7 bases of the junction unmatched. The CDR3 sequence: CASSPRTGKYGYTF. The CDR3 bases are TGTGCCAGCAGCCCTCGGACAGGGAAATATGGCTACACCTTC. The whole variable domain, filled in from reference TRBV7-8 and TRBJ1-2, reads GAGVSQSPRYKVAKRGQDVALRCDPISGHVSLFWYQQALGQGPEFLTYFQNEAQLDKSGLPSDRFFAERPEGSVSTLKIQRTQQEDSAVYLCASSPRTGKYGYTFGSGTRLTVV.

CDR3 coding DNA: TGTGCCAGCAGTCCACCTTCGTACGACAGCGTCTATGGCTACACCTTC. It specifies CASSPPSYDSVYGYTF. This chain joins TRBV3-1 and TRBJ1-2, with D possibly being TRBD1 (5 bases). CDR1 LGHDT and CDR2 YNNKEL come from the germline V gene (reference sequence). This CDR3 is built from 16 residues. V was cut by 6 bases and J by 4 bases, with 21 bases left in between.

In this sample, this clonotype turned up a few times. The chain carries TRBV12-3 or TRBV12-4 and TRBJ1-1; D is uncertain. The CDR3 sequence is 13 residues long. V gave up 4 bases and J gave up 8 bases, with 14 bases separating them. In DNA form, the CDR3 reads TGTGCCAGCAGTTCCCCCCCCGGTCAGGAAGCTTTCTTT. Residues: CASSSPPGQEAFF.

On this clonotype itself: A single base separates this from a much larger clone, so it may be a read error. This rearrangement joins TRBV7-2 to TRBJ2-4; D gene unclear. The CDR3 length is 14 residues. The germline V gene has CDR1 SGHTA and CDR2 FQGNSA. With 5 bases removed from V and 13 bases from J, the gap between germline ends came to 21 bases. The CDR3 region has the DNA TGTGCCAGCAGCCCCCCGGGTGTGCGGCATGAGCAGTACTTC. Amino acid sequence: CASSPPGVRHEQYF.

The V and J genes are TRBV5-1 and TRBJ2-7, with TRBD1 identical over 9 bases. After removal of 3 bases from V and 3 bases from J, the junction contained 7 bases not matched to a gene. The CDR3 is 15 amino acids. Germline assignment: CDR1 SGHRS and CDR2 YFSETQ. CDR3 coding DNA: TGCGCCAGCAGCTCGGCCATGGACAGGGGCTACGAGCAGTACTTC. Translating gives CASSSAMDRGYEQYF.

A few counts support this clonotype. This chain connects TRBV25-1 to TRBJ1-2; a possible D gene is TRBD1 (6 bases). The germline V gene encodes CDR1 MGHDK and CDR2 SYGVNS. The CDR3 runs to 12 residues. V lost 4 bases and J 10 bases, leaving 13 bases between the germline ends. CDR3 loop: CASSALQGPYTF. For the CDR3, the DNA is TGTGCCAGCAGTGCATTACAGGGACCCTACACCTTC.

Only a few counts were recorded for this clonotype. V and J are TRBV28 and TRBJ2-1, with D unresolved. Germline V gene data show CDR1 as MDHEN and CDR2 as SYDVKM. V lost 6 bases, J lost 4 bases, and 7 bases lay in between. The CDR3 has 12 amino acids. The CDR3 coding sequence is TGTGCCAGCAGATTCCGATACAATGAGCAGTTCTTC. Encoded protein: CASRFRYNEQFF.

The V and J genes are TRBV6-2 or TRBV6-3 and TRBJ2-3; 7 positions match TRBD2. CDR3 size: 15 residues. CDR1 and CDR2 (germline): MNHEY, SVGEGT. The junction had 10 bases not matched to a gene; V was cut back by 4 bases and J by 6 bases. This CDR3 is CASSLTSPRVDTQYF. The CDR3 DNA sequence: TGTGCCAGCAGTTTGACTAGCCCCAGAGTGGATACGCAGTATTTT.

V is TRBV5-1 and J is TRBJ1-1, with a weak D call TRBD1 (5 bases). Germline assignment: CDR1 SGHRS and CDR2 YFSETQ. V was trimmed by 4 bases and J by 3 bases, leaving 16 bases between them. The CDR3 runs 15 residues. This CDR3 reads CASSLTTGADTEAFF. The CDR3 region has the DNA TGCGCCAGCAGCCTAACCACCGGGGCGGACACTGAAGCTTTCTTT. The full variable domain, completed using reference TRBV5-1 and TRBJ1-1, is KAGVTQTPRYLIKTRGQQVTLSCSPISGHRSVSWYQQTPGQGLQFLFEYFSETQRNKGNFPGRFSGRQFSNSRSEMNVSTLELGDSALYLCASSLTTGADTEAFFGQGTRLTVV.

This chain links TRBV27 with TRBJ2-1; perhaps D is TRBD1 or TRBD2 (5 bases each). V lost 6 bases and J 1 base, leaving 10 bases between the germline ends. The V gene's germline CDR1 is MNHEY and CDR2 SMNVEV (reference sequence). This CDR3 spans 14 amino acids. The CDR3 DNA reads as TGTGCCAGCAGGCCGAGGGGATCCTACAATGAGCAGTTCTTC. It is translated as CASRPRGSYNEQFF.